Below, one TCR beta chain is given with its context. Its target is unknown. The table came from immunoSEQ multiplex PCR; TCRdb's copy has only in-frame clones and leaves some out. This table has 100,000 to 150,000 clones, 90% appearing once. Germline V gives CDR1 SGHDN, CDR2 FVKESK. V dropped 1 base and J dropped 6; count of bases not matched to a gene: 10. The CDR3 sequence is 16 residues long. The sample is drawn from a study of T cell responses to AZD1222 COVID-19 vaccine. The study, taken as a whole, reports: Breadth and depth of Spike-specific TCRs rose after two AZD1222 doses.

The chain carries TRBV14 and TRBJ2-3, with 7 bases matching TRBD2. The source is an adult in good health. This specimen was peripheral blood, taken on day 0 of MenACWY control vaccination. CDR3 residues: CASSQAGLGLLDTQYF. In DNA form, the CDR3 reads TGTGCCAGCAGCCAAGCTGGACTAGGTTTGTTGGATACGCAGTATTTT. The full variable domain, completed using reference TRBV14 and TRBJ2-3, is EAGVTQFPSHSVIEKGQTVTLRCDPISGHDNLYWYRRVMGKEIKFLLHFVKESKQDESGMPNNRFLAERTGGTYSTLKVQPAELEDSGVYFCASSQAGLGLLDTQYFGPGTRLTVL.